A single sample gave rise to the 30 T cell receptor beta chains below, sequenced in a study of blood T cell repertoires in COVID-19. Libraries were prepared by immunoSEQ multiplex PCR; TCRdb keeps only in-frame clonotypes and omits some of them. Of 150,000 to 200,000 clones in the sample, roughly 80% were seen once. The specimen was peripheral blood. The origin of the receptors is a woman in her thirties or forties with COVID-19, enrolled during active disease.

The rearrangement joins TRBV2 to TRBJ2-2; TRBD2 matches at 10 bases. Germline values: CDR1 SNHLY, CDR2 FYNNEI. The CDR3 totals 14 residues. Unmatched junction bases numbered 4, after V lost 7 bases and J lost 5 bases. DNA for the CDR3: TGTGCCAGCATTGAGGGACTAGCGACCGGGGAGCTGTTTTTT. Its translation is CASIEGLATGELFF.

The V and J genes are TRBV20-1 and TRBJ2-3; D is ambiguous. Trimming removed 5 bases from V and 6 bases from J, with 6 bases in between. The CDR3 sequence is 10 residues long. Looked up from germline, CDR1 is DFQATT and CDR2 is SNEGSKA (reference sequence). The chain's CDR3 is CSASRDTQYF. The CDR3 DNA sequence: TGCAGTGCTTCCAGGGATACGCAGTATTTT.

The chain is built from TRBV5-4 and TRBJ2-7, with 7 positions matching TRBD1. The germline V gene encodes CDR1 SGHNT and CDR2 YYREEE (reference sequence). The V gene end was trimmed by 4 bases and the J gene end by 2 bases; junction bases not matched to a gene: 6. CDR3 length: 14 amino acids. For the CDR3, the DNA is TGTGCCAGCAGCCCCGGACAGGAGACCTACGAGCAGTACTTC. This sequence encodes CASSPGQETYEQYF.

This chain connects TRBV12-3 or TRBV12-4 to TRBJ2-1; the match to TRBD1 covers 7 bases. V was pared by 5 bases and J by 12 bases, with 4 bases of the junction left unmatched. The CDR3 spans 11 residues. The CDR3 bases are TGTGCCAGCAGTGTGGGACAGCCGCAGTTCTTC. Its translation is CASSVGQPQFF.

The chain's CDR3 is CASSHFGGQIGYGYTF. In DNA, the CDR3 is TGTGCCAGCAGCCACTTCGGGGGGCAGATCGGTTATGGCTACACCTTC. The J gene is TRBJ1-2, the V gene TRBV16, with D tentatively TRBD1 (6 bases). This CDR3 region has 16 residues. Germline CDR1 and CDR2: KGHSY and FQNENV. Trimming took 3 bases from V and 5 from J, leaving 19 bases between them.

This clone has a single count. CDR3 sequence (DNA): TGTGCCAGCAGCATGACTAGCGGGAGTGGGGCAGATACGCAGTATTTT. Its translation: CASSMTSGSGADTQYF. The chain combines TRBV11-2 with TRBJ2-3; 12 nucleotides match TRBD2. Trimming at V came to 5 bases and at J to 4 bases, leaving 7 bases not matched to a gene. This CDR3 comprises 16 residues. Looked up from germline, CDR1 is SGHAT and CDR2 is FQNNGV.

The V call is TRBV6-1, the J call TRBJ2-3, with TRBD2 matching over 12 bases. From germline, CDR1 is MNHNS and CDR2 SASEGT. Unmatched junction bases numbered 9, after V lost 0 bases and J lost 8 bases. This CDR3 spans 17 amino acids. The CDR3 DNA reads TGTGCCAGCAGTGAAGCATGGCTAGCGGGAGGGCGACGTACGCAGTATTTT. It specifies CASSEAWLAGGRRTQYF.

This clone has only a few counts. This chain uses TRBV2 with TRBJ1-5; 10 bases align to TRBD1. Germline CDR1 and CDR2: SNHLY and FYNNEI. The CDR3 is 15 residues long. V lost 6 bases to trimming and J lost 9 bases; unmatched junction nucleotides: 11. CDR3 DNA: TGTGCCAGCAGCCCTGCCCGGGACAGGGGCTTGCCCCAGCATTTT. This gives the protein CASSPARDRGLPQHF.

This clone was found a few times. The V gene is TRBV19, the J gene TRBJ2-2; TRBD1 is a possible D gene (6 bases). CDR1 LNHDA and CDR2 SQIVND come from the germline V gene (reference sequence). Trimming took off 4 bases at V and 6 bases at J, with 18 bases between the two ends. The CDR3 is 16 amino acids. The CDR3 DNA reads TGTGCCAGTAGTAGACGACAGGCTTCAGGACCCGGGGAGCTGTTTTTT. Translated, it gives CASSRRQASGPGELFF.

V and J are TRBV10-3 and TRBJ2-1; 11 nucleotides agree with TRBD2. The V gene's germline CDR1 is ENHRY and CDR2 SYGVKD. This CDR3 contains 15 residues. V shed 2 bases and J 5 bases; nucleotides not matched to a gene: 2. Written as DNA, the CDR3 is TGTGCCATCAGTGAGCCTAGCGGGAGGAACAATGAGCAGTTCTTC. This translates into CAISEPSGRNNEQFF.

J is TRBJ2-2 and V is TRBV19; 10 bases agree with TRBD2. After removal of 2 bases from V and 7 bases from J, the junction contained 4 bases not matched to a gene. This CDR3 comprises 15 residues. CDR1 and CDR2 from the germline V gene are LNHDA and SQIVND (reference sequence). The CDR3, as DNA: TGTGCCAGTAGTATATTGGGACTAGCGCTCGGGGAGCTGTTTTTT. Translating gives CASSILGLALGELFF. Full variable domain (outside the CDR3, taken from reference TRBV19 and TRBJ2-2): DGGITQSPKYLFRKEGQNVTLSCEQNLNHDAMYWYRQDPGQGLRLIYYSQIVNDFQKGDIAEGYSVSREKKESFPLTVTSAQKNPTAFYLCASSILGLALGELFFGEGSRLTVL.

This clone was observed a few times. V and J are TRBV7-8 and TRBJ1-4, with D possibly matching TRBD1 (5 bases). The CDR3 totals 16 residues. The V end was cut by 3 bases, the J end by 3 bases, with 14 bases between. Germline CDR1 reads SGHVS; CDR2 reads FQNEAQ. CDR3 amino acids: CASSLGLGRSNEKLFF. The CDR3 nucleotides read TGTGCCAGCAGCTTGGGACTGGGACGGTCTAATGAAAAACTGTTTTTT.

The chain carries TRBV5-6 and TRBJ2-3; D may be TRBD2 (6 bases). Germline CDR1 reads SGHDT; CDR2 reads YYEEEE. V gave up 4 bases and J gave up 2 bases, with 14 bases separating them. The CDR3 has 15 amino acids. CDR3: CASSRDSGFTDTQYF. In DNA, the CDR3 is TGTGCCAGCAGCCGGGACTCCGGTTTCACAGATACGCAGTATTTT.

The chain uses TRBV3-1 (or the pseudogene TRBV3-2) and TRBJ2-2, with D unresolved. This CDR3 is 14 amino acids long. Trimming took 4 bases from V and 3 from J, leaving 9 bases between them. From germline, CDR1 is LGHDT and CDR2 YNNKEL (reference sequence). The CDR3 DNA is TGTGCCAGCAGCCCCCAGATTCACACCGGGGAGCTGTTTTTT. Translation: CASSPQIHTGELFF.

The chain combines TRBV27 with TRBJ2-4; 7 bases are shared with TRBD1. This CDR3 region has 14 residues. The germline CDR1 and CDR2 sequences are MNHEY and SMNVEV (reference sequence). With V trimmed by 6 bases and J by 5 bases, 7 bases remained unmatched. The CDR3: CASRSTGTENIQYF. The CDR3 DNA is TGTGCCAGCAGGTCGACAGGGACGGAAAACATTCAGTACTTC.

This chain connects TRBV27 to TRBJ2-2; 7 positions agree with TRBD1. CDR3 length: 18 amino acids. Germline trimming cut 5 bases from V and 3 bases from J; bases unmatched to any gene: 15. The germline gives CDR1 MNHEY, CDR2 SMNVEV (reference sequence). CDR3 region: CASSTYSGTVGDTGELFF. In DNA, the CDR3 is TGTGCCAGCAGTACCTACTCCGGGACAGTGGGAGACACCGGGGAGCTGTTTTTT.

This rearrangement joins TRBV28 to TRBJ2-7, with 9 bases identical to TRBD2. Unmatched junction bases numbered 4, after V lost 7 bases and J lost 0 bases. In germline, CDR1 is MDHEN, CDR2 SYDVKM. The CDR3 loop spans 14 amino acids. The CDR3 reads CASKLAGLSYEQYF. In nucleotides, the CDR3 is TGTGCCAGCAAACTAGCGGGCCTCTCCTACGAGCAGTACTTC.

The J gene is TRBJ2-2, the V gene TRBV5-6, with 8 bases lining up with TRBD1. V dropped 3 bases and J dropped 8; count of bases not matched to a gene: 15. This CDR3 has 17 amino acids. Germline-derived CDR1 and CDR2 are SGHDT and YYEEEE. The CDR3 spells CASSSTPREDRVGELFF. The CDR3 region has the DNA TGTGCCAGCAGCTCAACCCCACGCGAGGACAGGGTAGGGGAGCTGTTTTTT.

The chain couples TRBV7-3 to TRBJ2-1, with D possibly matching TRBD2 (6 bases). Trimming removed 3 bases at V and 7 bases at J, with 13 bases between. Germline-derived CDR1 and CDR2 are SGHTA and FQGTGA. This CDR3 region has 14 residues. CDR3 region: CASSFSGPRNEQFF. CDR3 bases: TGTGCCAGCAGCTTTAGCGGACCGCGAAATGAGCAGTTCTTC.

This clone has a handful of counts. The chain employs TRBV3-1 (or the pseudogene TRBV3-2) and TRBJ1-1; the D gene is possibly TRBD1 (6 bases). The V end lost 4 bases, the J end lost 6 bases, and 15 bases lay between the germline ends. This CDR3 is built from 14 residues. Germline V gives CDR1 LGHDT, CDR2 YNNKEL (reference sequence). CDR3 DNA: TGTGCCAGCAGCCCAAGTCTGGGGGCCCCTGAAGCTTTCTTT. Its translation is CASSPSLGAPEAFF.

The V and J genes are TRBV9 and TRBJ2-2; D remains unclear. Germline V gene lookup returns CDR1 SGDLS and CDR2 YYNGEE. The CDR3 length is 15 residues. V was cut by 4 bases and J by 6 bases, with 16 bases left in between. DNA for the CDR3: TGTGCCAGCAGCCTCCTAGTAGATCAGCCCGGGGAGCTGTTTTTT. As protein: CASSLLVDQPGELFF. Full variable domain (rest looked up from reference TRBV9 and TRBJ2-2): DSGVTQTPKHLITATGQRVTLRCSPRSGDLSVYWYQQSLDQGLQFLIQYYNGEERAKGNILERFSAQQFPDLHSELNLSSLELGDSALYFCASSLLVDQPGELFFGEGSRLTVL.

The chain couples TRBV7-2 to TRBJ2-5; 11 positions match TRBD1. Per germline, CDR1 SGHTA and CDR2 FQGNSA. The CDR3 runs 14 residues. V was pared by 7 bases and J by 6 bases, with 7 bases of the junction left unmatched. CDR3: CASTADRGPQTQYF. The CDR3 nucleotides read TGTGCCAGCACCGCGGACAGGGGGCCCCAGACCCAGTACTTC.

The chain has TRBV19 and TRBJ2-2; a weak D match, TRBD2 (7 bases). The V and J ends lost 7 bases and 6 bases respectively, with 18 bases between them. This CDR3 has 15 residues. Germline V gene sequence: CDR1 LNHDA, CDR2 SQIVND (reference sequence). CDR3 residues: CASTTNRAGAGELFF. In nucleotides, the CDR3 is TGTGCCAGTACGACCAACAGGGCGGGGGCCGGGGAGCTGTTTTTT.

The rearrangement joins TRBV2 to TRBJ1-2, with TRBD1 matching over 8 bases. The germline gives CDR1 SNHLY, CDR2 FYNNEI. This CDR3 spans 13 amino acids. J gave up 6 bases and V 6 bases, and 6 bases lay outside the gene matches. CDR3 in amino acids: CASRVQGGDGYTF. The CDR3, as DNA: TGTGCCAGCAGGGTACAGGGGGGGGATGGCTACACCTTC.

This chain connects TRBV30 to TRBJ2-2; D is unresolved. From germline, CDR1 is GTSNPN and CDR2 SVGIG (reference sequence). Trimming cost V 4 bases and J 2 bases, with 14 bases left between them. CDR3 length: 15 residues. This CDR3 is CAWTVGLGNTGELFF. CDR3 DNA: TGTGCCTGGACCGTGGGTCTGGGCAACACCGGGGAGCTGTTTTTT. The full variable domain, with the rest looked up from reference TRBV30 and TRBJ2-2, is SQTIHQWPATLVQPVGSPLSLECTVEGTSNPNLYWYRQAAGRGLQLLFYSVGIGQISSEVPQNLSASRPQDRQFILSSKKLLLSDSGFYLCAWTVGLGNTGELFFGEGSRLTVL.

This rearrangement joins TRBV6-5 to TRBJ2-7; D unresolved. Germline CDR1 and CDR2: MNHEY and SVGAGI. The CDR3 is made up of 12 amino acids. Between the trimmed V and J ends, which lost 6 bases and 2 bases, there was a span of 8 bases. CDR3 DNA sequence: TGTGCCAGCAGCCTCTCCCCCTACGAGCAGTACTTC. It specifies CASSLSPYEQYF.

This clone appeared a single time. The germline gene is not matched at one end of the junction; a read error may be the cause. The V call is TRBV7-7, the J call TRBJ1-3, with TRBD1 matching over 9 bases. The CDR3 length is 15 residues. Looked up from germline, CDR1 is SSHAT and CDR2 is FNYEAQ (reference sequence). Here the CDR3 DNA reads TGTGCTAGCAGGTTACAGGGGGCCTCTGGAAACACCATATATTTT. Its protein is CASRLQGASGNTIYF.

CDR3 bases: TGTGCCAGCAGGACTTGGGCAGGGATATACAATGAGCAGTTCTTC. This gives the protein CASRTWAGIYNEQFF. V gene TRBV28 combines with J gene TRBJ2-1, with D maybe TRBD1 (5 bases). Germline lookup yields CDR1 MDHEN and CDR2 SYDVKM. V lost 6 bases and J lost 4, with 16 bases in between. This CDR3 is 15 amino acids long.

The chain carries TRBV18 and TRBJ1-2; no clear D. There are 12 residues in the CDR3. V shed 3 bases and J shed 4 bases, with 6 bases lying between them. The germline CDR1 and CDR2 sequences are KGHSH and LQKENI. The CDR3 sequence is CASSPHGYGYTF. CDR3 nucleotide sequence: TGTGCCAGCTCACCCCACGGCTATGGCTACACCTTC.

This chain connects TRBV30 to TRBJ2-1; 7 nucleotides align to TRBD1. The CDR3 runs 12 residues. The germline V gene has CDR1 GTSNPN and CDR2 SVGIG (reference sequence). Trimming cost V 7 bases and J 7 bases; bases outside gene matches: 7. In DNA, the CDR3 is TGTGCCTCCCAAGGACAGGTGAATGAGCAGTTCTTC. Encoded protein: CASQGQVNEQFF.